In its sample, the clone carrying this T cell receptor beta chain was seen a few times. Its specificity is not known. The sample originates from a study of cytomegalovirus exposure and HLA in healthy donors. PCR was performed using 60 Vbeta and 13 Jbeta primers. Assay used: immunoSEQ multiplex PCR; TCRdb lists only in-frame clones, some missing. This sample has fewer than 200,000 clones, with about 85% found just once. Germline V gene data show CDR1 as MGHDK and CDR2 as SYGVNS. CDR3 length: 17 residues. V shed 3 bases and J 3 bases; nucleotides not matched to a gene: 11. Study results and limitations: Researchers catalogued roughly 170 TCR beta chains as cytomegalovirus-associated.

This sequence was found in a woman aged 50 to 60 in good health and CMV-seropositive. V usage is TRBV25-1 and J usage is TRBJ2-7, with 10 bases fitting TRBD1. Sequences were obtained from PBMCs. Here the CDR3 DNA reads TGTGCCAGCAGTGACCCGGGAGGGGACAGGGGCCTCTACGAGCAGTACTTC. It yields the protein CASSDPGGDRGLYEQYF.